These T cell receptor beta chains were read from a single sample in a study of blood T cell repertoires in COVID-19. Sequencing used immunoSEQ multiplex PCR; TCRdb keeps in-frame clones, though not all of them. The sample shows 120,000 or so clones, about 88% of them seen only once. Sequencing used peripheral blood. Source of these receptors: a man in his 60s with COVID-19, enrolled during active disease. Both conserved end residues are trimmed from each CDR3. Each record gives: V gene, CDR3 length, J gene, CDR3 protein.

TRBV5-4,11,TRBJ2-1,ASSLGGLNEQF
TRBV21-1,9,TRBJ2-7,ASSKPNEQY
TRBV30,13,TRBJ1-5,AWTPGGQGYQPQH
TRBV6-5,13,TRBJ1-4,ASSSTGGAGEKLF
TRBV7-3,13,TRBJ2-7,ASSLGRLAGGEQY
TRBV4-1,14,TRBJ2-7,ASSRISEKGAYEQY
TRBV10-2,12,TRBJ1-1,ASSEGRGNTEAF
TRBV11-3,13,TRBJ2-1,ASSLEPNSYNEQF
TRBV5-5,13,TRBJ2-1,ASSLISSGYNEQF
TRBV19,14,TRBJ2-4,ASSIRSNLAKNIQY
TRBV5-1,11,TRBJ1-1,ASTYGEETEAF
TRBV4-1,14,TRBJ1-3,ASSQLGTGAGNTIY
TRBV5-1,12,TRBJ2-7,ASSLGDSSYEQY
TRBV19,14,TRBJ1-5,ASSIVPSSGDQPQH
TRBV7-2,12,TRBJ1-1,ASSPGTVNTEAF